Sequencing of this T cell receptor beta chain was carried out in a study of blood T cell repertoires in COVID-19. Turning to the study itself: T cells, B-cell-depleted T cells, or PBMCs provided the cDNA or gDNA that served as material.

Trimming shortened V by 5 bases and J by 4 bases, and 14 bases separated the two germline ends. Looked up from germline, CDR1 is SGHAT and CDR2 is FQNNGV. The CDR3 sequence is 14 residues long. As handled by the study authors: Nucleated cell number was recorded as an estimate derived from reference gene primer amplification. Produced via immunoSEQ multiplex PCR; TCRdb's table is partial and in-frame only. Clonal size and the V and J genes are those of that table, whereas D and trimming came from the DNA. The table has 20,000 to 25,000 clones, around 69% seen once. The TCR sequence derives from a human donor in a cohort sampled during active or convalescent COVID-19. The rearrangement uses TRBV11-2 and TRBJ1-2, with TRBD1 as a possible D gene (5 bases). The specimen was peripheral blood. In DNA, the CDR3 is TGTGCCAGCAGCCTTCTCGACAGACGCTATGGCTACACCTTC. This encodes CASSLLDRRYGYTF.